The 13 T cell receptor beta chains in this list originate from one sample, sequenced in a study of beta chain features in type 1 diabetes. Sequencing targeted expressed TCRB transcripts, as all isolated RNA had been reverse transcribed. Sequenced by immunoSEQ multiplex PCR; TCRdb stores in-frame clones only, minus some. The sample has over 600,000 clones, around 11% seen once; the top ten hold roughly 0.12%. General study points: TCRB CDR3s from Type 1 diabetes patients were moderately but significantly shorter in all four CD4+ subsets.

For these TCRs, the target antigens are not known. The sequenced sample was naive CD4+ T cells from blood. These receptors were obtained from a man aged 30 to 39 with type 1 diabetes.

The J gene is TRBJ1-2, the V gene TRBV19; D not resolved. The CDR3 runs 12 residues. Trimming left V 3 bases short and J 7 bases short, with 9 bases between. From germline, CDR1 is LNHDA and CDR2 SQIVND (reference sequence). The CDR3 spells CASSMWETGYTF. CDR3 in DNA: TGTGCCAGTAGTATGTGGGAAACTGGCTACACCTTC.

The CDR3 loop reads CASSFTHSGGETQYF. As DNA, the CDR3 is TGTGCCAGCAGCTTCACCCACAGCGGGGGAGAGACCCAGTACTTC. The V and J genes are TRBV7-9 and TRBJ2-5; 8 positions agree with TRBD2. Trimming cost V 3 bases and J 4 bases; bases outside gene matches: 7. The CDR3 covers 15 residues. Germline loops: CDR1 SEHNR, CDR2 FQNEAQ (reference sequence).

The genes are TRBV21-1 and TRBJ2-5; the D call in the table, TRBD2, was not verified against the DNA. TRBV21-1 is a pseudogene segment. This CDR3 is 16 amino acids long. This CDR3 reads CASSNLQGLVEETQYF. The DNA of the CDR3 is TGTGCCAGCAGCAACCTACAGGGACTAGTAGAAGAGACCCAGTACTTC.

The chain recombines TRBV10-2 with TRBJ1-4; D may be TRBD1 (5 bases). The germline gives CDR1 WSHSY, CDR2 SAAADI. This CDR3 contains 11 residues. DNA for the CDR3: TGCGCAAGGCGATGGGGCGAAAAACTGTTTTTT. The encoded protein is CARRWGEKLFF.

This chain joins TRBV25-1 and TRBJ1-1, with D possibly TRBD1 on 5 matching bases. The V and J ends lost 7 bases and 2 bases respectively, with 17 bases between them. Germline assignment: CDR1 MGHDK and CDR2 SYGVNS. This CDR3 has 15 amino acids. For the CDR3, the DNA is TGTGCCAGCATAGCACCGGGGACCCTAAACACTGAAGCTTTCTTT. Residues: CASIAPGTLNTEAFF.

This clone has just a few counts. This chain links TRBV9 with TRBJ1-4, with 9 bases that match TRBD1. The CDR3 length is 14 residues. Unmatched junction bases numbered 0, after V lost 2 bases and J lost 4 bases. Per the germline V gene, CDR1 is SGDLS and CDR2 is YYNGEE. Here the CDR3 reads CASSVDRGNEKLFF. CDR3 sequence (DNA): TGTGCCAGCAGCGTGGACAGGGGTAATGAAAAACTGTTTTTT.

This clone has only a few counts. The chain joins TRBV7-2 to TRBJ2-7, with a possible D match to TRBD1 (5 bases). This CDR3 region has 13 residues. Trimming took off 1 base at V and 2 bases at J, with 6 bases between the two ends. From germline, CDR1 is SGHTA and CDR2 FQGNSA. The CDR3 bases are TGTGCCAGCAGCTTAGTGACAGCCTACGAGCAGTACTTC. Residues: CASSLVTAYEQYF. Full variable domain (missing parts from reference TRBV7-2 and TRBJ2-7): GAGVSQSPSNKVTEKGKDVELRCDPISGHTALYWYRQSLGQGLEFLIYFQGNSAPDKSGLPSDRFSAERTGGSVSTLTIQRTQQEDSAVYLCASSLVTAYEQYFGPGTRLTVT.

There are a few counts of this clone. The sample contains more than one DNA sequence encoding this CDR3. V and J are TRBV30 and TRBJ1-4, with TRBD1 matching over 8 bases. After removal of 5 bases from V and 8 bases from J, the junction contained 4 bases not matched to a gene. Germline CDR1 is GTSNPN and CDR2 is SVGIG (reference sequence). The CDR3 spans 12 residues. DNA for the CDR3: TGTGCCTGGGGGACAGGCGGAGAAAAACTGTTTTTT. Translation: CAWGTGGEKLFF.

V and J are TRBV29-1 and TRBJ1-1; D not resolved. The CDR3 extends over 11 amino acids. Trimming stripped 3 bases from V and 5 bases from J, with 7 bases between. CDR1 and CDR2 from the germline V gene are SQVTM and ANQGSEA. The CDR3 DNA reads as TGCAGCGTTGATGAGAAAACTGAAGCTTTCTTT. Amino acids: CSVDEKTEAFF.

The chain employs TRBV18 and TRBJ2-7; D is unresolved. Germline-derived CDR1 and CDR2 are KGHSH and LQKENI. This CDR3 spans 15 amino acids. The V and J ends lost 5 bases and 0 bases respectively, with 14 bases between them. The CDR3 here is CASSRTRVSSYEQYF. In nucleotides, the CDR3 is TGTGCCAGCTCAAGAACAAGGGTTAGCTCCTACGAGCAGTACTTC.

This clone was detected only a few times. CDR3 protein: CASSPRRDSPLHF. For the CDR3, the DNA is TGCGCCAGCAGCCCTCGACGGGATTCACCCCTCCACTTT. The chain has TRBV4-3 and TRBJ1-6; D not certain. The CDR3 is 13 residues long. Germline V gene sequence: CDR1 LGHNA, CDR2 YSLEER. Trimming stripped 4 bases from V and 8 bases from J, with 9 bases between.

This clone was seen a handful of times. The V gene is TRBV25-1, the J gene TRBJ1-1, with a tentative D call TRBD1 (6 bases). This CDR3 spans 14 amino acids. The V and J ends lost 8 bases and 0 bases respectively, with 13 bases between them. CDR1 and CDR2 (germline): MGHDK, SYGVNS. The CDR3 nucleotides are TGTGCCAGCCGGCGGGACAACATGAACACTGAAGCTTTCTTT. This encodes CASRRDNMNTEAFF.

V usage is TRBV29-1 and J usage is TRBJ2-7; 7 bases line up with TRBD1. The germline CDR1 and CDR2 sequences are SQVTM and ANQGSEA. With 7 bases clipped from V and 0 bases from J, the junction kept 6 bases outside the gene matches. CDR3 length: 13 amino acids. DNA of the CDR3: TGCAGCGCGGACAGGTTGAGCTCCTACGAGCAGTACTTC. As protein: CSADRLSSYEQYF.